These 26 T cell receptor beta chains came from one sample sequenced in a study of CD8+ T cells in alopecia areata. RNA, once extracted, was reverse transcribed into cDNA for use as the sequencing template. TCRdb keeps only in-frame clones here, not all; method: immunoSEQ multiplex PCR. This repertoire lists more than 90,000 clones without singletons; around 19% sits in the top ten. The specimen was lesional skin. These receptors all stem from a C3H/HeJ mouse with alopecia areata. The strain's MHC: H2-k.

A few counts support this clone. Germline and genes: mouse. The read comes to an end 4 residues before the CDR3 does, leaving the germline J gene to fill in the end. The chain joins TRBV1 to TRBJ2-1; D is possibly TRBD1 (5 bases). CDR3 length equals 16 residues. The V end lost 0 bases, the J end lost 3 bases, and 12 bases lay between the germline ends. CDR1 is NSQYPW, CDR2 LRSPGD, per germline (reference sequence). The part of the CDR3 DNA that was read is TGCACCTGCAGTGCAGATCAGGGTAAGGGCTATGCT. It translates to CTCSADQGKGYA. The CDR3, in full, reads CTCSADQGKGYAEQFF.

This clone has ten or more counts. The gene names here belong to mouse. The CDR3 end lies 4 residues beyond the end of the read and is filled in from the germline J gene. This chain uses TRBV13-3 with TRBJ2-1; 8 bases map to TRBD1. There are 14 residues in the CDR3. The germline gives CDR1 NNHDY, CDR2 SYVADS. The sequenced CDR3 bases are TGTGCCAGCAGTGATCGGACAGGGTTGGCT. Its translation: CASSDRTGLA. The full CDR3 is CASSDRTGLAEQFF.

This clone was detected only a few times. The genes are named according to mouse. The CDR3 is cut off 4 residues early in the read; its end comes from the germline J gene. This rearrangement joins TRBV1 to TRBJ1-4; maybe TRBD1 (5 bases). The CDR3 totals 16 residues. Trimming left V 3 bases short and J 0 bases short, with 11 bases between. CDR1 is NSQYPW, CDR2 LRSPGD, per germline (reference sequence). The CDR3 DNA, read in part, is TGCACCTGCAGTGCCCCAGGGATAATTTCCAACGAA. This translates into CTCSAPGIISNE. From start to end, the CDR3 is CTCSAPGIISNERLFF.

This clone has a handful of counts. Gene names denote mouse genes. The CDR3 is cut off 4 residues early in the read; its end comes from the germline J gene. This chain uses TRBV13-3 with TRBJ2-4, with TRBD2 identical over 12 bases. The CDR3 extends over 17 amino acids. With 4 bases clipped from V and 0 bases from J, the junction kept 6 bases outside the gene matches. The V gene's germline CDR1 is NNHDY and CDR2 SYVADS. The sequenced part of the CDR3 DNA is TGTGCCAGCAGTTGGGACTGGGGGGATGGTAGTCAAAAC. Translating it yields CASSWDWGDGSQN. The whole CDR3 sequence is CASSWDWGDGSQNTLYF.

This clone was seen more than once but under ten times. Gene names denote mouse genes. The read finishes 4 residues shy of the CDR3 end, and the germline J gene is used to complete it. The V gene is TRBV17, the J gene TRBJ1-2; TRBD1 is a possible D gene (5 bases). This CDR3 region has 13 residues. The V end lost 6 bases, the J end lost 0 bases, and 8 bases lay between the germline ends. CDR1 MNHDT and CDR2 YYDKIL come from the germline V gene. Partial CDR3 DNA: TGTGCTAGCAGCCCGGACACAAACTCC. Its translation is CASSPDTNS. The entire CDR3 sequence reads CASSPDTNSDYTF.

Details on this clone: These gene names are mouse names. The read ends 4 residues shy of where the CDR3 ends; the end is completed using the germline J gene. This rearrangement joins TRBV14 to TRBJ2-7; a weak D match, TRBD1 (5 bases). The CDR3 has 15 residues. Germline-derived CDR1 and CDR2 are SGHDT and FRDEAV. The V gene lost 2 bases and the J gene lost 0 bases, with 12 bases spanning the gap. Incomplete CDR3 DNA: TGTGCCAGCAGTTTAGGGGAGGGGAGCTCCTAT. This translates into CASSLGEGSSY. The complete CDR3 sequence is CASSLGEGSSYEQYF.

To note about this clone: Genes here carry mouse names. The CDR3 end lies 4 residues beyond the end of the read and is filled in from the germline J gene. This rearrangement joins TRBV19 to TRBJ2-7; 8 bases are a match to TRBD2. The V gene's germline CDR1 is FNHDT and CDR2 SITEND (reference sequence). The V segment lost 4 bases and the J segment 0 bases; nucleotides outside the gene matches: 9. The CDR3 runs 16 residues. The part of the CDR3 DNA that was read is TGTGCCAGCAGTCCTTGGACTGGGACGAGCTCCTAT. Translation: CASSPWTGTSSY. The whole CDR3 reads CASSPWTGTSSYEQYF.

At least ten counts were recorded for this clone. The gene names here belong to mouse. The sequenced fragment ends 4 residues before the CDR3 boundary, so the rest is inferred from the germline J gene. J is TRBJ2-1 and V is TRBV19; 7 bases agree with TRBD1. V was clipped by 6 bases and J by 5 bases; unmatched bases: 8. CDR1 FNHDT and CDR2 SITEND come from the germline V gene (reference sequence). This CDR3 is built from 14 residues. CDR3 DNA (partial): TGTGCCAGCACCCCACAGGGGAGGAATGCT. It yields the protein CASTPQGRNA. The entire CDR3 is CASTPQGRNAEQFF.

This clone occurred many times. Genes and germline come from the mouse. The CDR3 loop reads CASTEGNYAEQFF. The sequenced CDR3 bases are TGTGCCAGCACCGAGGGGAACTATGCT. The chain links TRBV13-3 to TRBJ2-1; D may be TRBD1 (5 bases). The CDR3 end is not reached by the read, which stops 4 residues before it; the germline J gene fills it in. The V end was cut by 6 bases, the J end by 1 base, with 8 bases between. CDR1 NNHDY and CDR2 SYVADS come from the germline V gene. This CDR3 has 13 amino acids.

This clone was observed a few times. The translated DNA and TCRdb's protein are not identical at residue 11; the protein here was translated from the DNA. Mouse germline and gene names are used. The sequenced fragment ends 3 residues before the CDR3 boundary, so the rest is inferred from the germline J gene. The chain has TRBV31 and TRBJ1-3; D not certain. Germline CDR1 reads GKSSPN; CDR2 reads SITVG. The length of the CDR3 is 14 residues. The V gene lost 1 base and the J gene lost 0 bases, with 7 bases spanning the gap. The sequenced part of the CDR3 DNA is TGTGCCTGGAGTCCAGCTAATTCTGGAAATACG. Translating gives CAWSPANSGNT. From start to end, the CDR3 is CAWSPANSGNTLYF.

In this sample, this clone turned up a few times. Gene names follow the mouse nomenclature. The missing CDR3 end, 4 residues past where the read stops, is filled in from the germline J gene. The chain joins TRBV31 to TRBJ2-7; possible D gene TRBD1, 5 bases. This CDR3 is 13 amino acids long. The V and J ends lost 3 bases and 0 bases respectively, with 9 bases between them. Looked up from germline, CDR1 is GKSSPN and CDR2 is SITVG. The CDR3 loop is CAWSPRGSYEQYF. The part of the CDR3 DNA that was read is TGTGCCTGGAGCCCTAGGGGCTCCTAT.

This clone was seen a few times. Genes and germline are mouse. Read data end 4 residues before the CDR3 end; the end is taken from the germline J gene. The rearrangement uses TRBV17 and TRBJ1-1; D remains unclear. There are 13 residues in the CDR3. The germline V gene encodes CDR1 MNHDT and CDR2 YYDKIL. V was trimmed by 4 bases and J by 0 bases, leaving 6 bases between them. The CDR3: CASSTQTNTEVFF. CDR3 bases read: TGTGCTAGCAGTACACAGACAAACACA. The whole variable domain, filled in from reference TRBV17 and TRBJ1-1, reads DTTVKQNPRYKLARVGKPVNLICSQTMNHDTMYWYQKKPNQAPKLLLFYYDKILNREADTFEKFQSSRPNNSFCSLYIGSAGLEYSAMYLCASSTQTNTEVFFGKGTRLTVV.

A few counts support this clone. Mouse gene names and germline throughout. The missing CDR3 end, 4 residues past where the read stops, is filled in from the germline J gene. This chain links TRBV13-3 with TRBJ2-5, with 11 bases matching TRBD2. Germline CDR1 and CDR2: NNHDY and SYVADS. The length of the CDR3 is 16 residues. The junction had 3 bases not matched to a gene; V was cut back by 1 base and J by 2 bases. The part of the CDR3 DNA that was read is TGTGCCAGCAGTGATACTGGGGGGGCTGTCCAAGAC. Its protein is CASSDTGGAVQD. The CDR3 in its entirety is CASSDTGGAVQDTQYF.

The sample holds many counts of this clone. The genes and germline here are from mouse. The sequenced fragment ends 4 residues before the CDR3 boundary, so the rest is inferred from the germline J gene. This chain links TRBV13-3 with TRBJ2-1; the D gene is possibly TRBD2 (6 bases). The CDR3 spans 14 residues. The V gene's germline CDR1 is NNHDY and CDR2 SYVADS. Incomplete CDR3 DNA: TGTGCCAGCAGTGAGGCGGGGGGACGCGCT. This sequence encodes CASSEAGGRA. The CDR3 in its entirety is CASSEAGGRAEQFF.

In this sample, this clone turned up a few times. Genes and germline are mouse. The observed sequence ends 4 residues before the CDR3 terminus, with the missing tail filled in from the germline J gene. The chain couples TRBV13-3 to TRBJ2-3, with a tentative D call TRBD1 (6 bases). Germline V gene data show CDR1 as NNHDY and CDR2 as SYVADS. CDR3 length: 17 residues. V was cut by 2 bases and J by 0 bases, with 16 bases left in between. CDR3 residues: CASSDHSGTFSAETLYF. CDR3 DNA, as far as it was read: TGTGCCAGCAGTGACCATTCCGGGACATTTAGTGCAGAA.

There are a few counts of this clone. The gene symbols are mouse symbols. The DNA ends 4 residues before the CDR3 does, and the rest of the CDR3 is filled in from the germline J gene. The gene calls are TRBV1 and TRBJ1-2, with a tentative D call TRBD1 (5 bases). The CDR3 covers 14 residues. In germline, CDR1 is NSQYPW, CDR2 LRSPGD (reference sequence). The CDR3: CTCSADGWGGDYTF. Incomplete CDR3 DNA: TGCACCTGCAGTGCAGATGGCTGGGGGGGC.

This clone was seen a few times. The gene names here belong to mouse. With the read ending 4 residues before the CDR3 end, the germline J gene is used to fill in that end. The V call is TRBV13-1, the J call TRBJ2-7; 11 positions match TRBD1. CDR1 is NSHNY, CDR2 SYGAGN, per germline. The CDR3 spans 14 residues. Partial CDR3 DNA: TGTGCCAGCAGTGCGGGACAGGGGGTTTAT. The encoded protein is CASSAGQGVY. The CDR3 in its entirety is CASSAGQGVYEQYF.

Ten or more counts support this clone. Genes and germline come from the mouse. The read finishes 4 residues shy of the CDR3 end, and the germline J gene is used to complete it. The rearrangement links TRBV13-3 to TRBJ1-2; D is unresolved. The CDR3 length is 12 residues. The germline V gene encodes CDR1 NNHDY and CDR2 SYVADS. The CDR3 bases that were read are TGTGCCAGCAGTGATGGGACTGCC. Encoded protein: CASSDGTA. The entire CDR3 reads CASSDGTADYTF.

This clone was observed a few times. Gene names follow the mouse nomenclature. The read comes to an end 4 residues before the CDR3 does, leaving the germline J gene to fill in the end. The J gene is TRBJ2-5, the V gene TRBV29, with a possible D match to TRBD1 (6 bases). CDR1 is MSHET and CDR2 is SYDVDS in the germline V gene. Trimming shortened V by 6 bases and J by 0 bases, and 10 bases separated the two germline ends. The CDR3 contains 14 residues. The part of the CDR3 DNA that was read is TGTGCTAGCAGCGGGACAAATAACCAAGAC. This codes for CASSGTNNQD. Given in full, the CDR3 is CASSGTNNQDTQYF.

This clone was seen many times. TCRdb's protein and the DNA translation differ at residue 12; the protein here comes from the DNA. These gene names are mouse names. The CDR3 bases that were read are TGCACCTGCAGTGCAGTTCCAGACTATAATTCGCCC. The encoded protein is CTCSAVPDYNSP. The complete CDR3 protein is CTCSAVPDYNSPLYF. The genes are TRBV1 and TRBJ1-6; no clear D gene. The CDR3 end is not reached by the read, which stops 3 residues before it; the germline J gene fills it in. TRBJ1-6 is sorted into the ORF group, with uncertain function. CDR1 is NSQYPW and CDR2 is LRSPGD in the germline V gene (reference sequence). Deletions cut 1 base from V and 3 bases from J, with 7 bases between. This CDR3 has 15 residues.

Concerning this clone: The listed genes are named as in mouse. Coverage ceases 4 residues before the CDR3 finishes, and the germline J gene fills in the end. This sequence joins TRBV16 and TRBJ1-4; 7 positions agree with TRBD1. Trimming removed 5 bases from V and 0 bases from J; junction bases left unmatched: 6. This CDR3 region has 16 residues. Germline V gene sequence: CDR1 SGHSA, CDR2 FRNQAP. The CDR3 loop is CASSPGTEISNERLFF. The CDR3 DNA, read in part, is TGTGCAAGCAGCCCCGGGACAGAAATTTCCAACGAA.

Notes on this clone: All gene names here are mouse names. The sequence runs out 4 residues before the end of the CDR3; the remainder is reconstructed from the germline J gene. The rearrangement links TRBV17 to TRBJ2-5; 7 nucleotides match TRBD1. This CDR3 contains 15 residues. CDR1 is MNHDT and CDR2 is YYDKIL in the germline V gene. CDR3 sequence reads: CASSRDETGRDTQYF. The sequenced part of the CDR3 DNA is TGTGCTAGCAGTAGAGATGAGACAGGGAGAGAC.

This clone was seen at least ten times. The gene symbols are mouse symbols. The read terminates 4 residues ahead of where the CDR3 ends, so the germline J gene completes it. The V call is TRBV13-3, the J call TRBJ2-1; a weak D match, TRBD2 (6 bases). The CDR3 loop spans 15 amino acids. Germline CDR1 NNHDY, CDR2 SYVADS. Deletions cut 5 bases from V and 0 bases from J, with 12 bases between. CDR3 DNA, as far as it was read: TGTGCCAGCAGCACCCGGGGGGATAACTATGCT. It specifies CASSTRGDNYA. The entire CDR3 sequence reads CASSTRGDNYAEQFF.

This clone was counted a few times. Gene names refer to mouse genes. The read finishes 4 residues shy of the CDR3 end, and the germline J gene is used to complete it. This chain connects TRBV13-1 to TRBJ2-1, with TRBD1 identical over 7 bases. Germline V gene data show CDR1 as NSHNY and CDR2 as SYGAGN. The CDR3 consists of 15 residues. V shed 0 bases and J 3 bases; nucleotides not matched to a gene: 3. The DNA read from the CDR3 is TGTGCCAGCAGTGATGCCCCAGGGGGCTATGCT. Residues: CASSDAPGGYA. The complete CDR3 reads CASSDAPGGYAEQFF.

This clone has just a few counts. Any gene name here is a mouse gene name. The read ends 4 residues before the CDR3 terminus; that terminus is restored from the germline J gene. The chain carries TRBV29 and TRBJ2-7; D is possibly TRBD1 (7 bases). V was trimmed by 2 bases and J by 0 bases, leaving 8 bases between them. In germline, CDR1 is MSHET, CDR2 SYDVDS. This CDR3 region has 14 residues. CDR3 DNA (partial): TGTGCTAGCAGTTTACAGGGGGGCTCCTAT. Protein sequence: CASSLQGGSY. The entire CDR3 protein reads CASSLQGGSYEQYF.

This clone was seen a few times. Genes and germline are mouse. The read ends 4 residues shy of where the CDR3 ends; the end is completed using the germline J gene. The chain couples TRBV19 to TRBJ2-3; 12 positions agree with TRBD2. Germline-derived CDR1 and CDR2 are FNHDT and SITEND (reference sequence). This CDR3 spans 15 amino acids. V gave up 4 bases and J gave up 4 bases; unmatched junction bases: 4. The DNA read from the CDR3 is TGTGCCAGCAGTCCAGACTGGGGGGGCTCAGAA. Translation gives CASSPDWGGSE. The CDR3, in full, reads CASSPDWGGSETLYF.